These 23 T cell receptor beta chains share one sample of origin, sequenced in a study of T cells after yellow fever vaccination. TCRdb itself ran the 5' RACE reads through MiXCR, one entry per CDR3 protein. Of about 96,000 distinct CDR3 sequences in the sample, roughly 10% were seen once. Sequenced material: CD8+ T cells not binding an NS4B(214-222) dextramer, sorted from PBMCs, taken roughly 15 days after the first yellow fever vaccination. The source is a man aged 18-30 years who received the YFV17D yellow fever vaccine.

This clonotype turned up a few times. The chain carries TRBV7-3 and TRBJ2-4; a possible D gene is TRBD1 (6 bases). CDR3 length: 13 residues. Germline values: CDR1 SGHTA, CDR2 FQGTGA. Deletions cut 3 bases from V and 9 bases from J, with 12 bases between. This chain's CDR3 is CASSLDSGGIQYF. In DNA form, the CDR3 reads TGTGCCAGCAGCTTGGACAGTGGGGGCATTCAGTACTTC.

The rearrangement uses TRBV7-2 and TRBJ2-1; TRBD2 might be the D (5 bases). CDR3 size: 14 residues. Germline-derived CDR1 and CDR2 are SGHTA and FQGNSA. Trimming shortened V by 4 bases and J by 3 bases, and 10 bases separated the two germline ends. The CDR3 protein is CASSSNRDYNEQFF. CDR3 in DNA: TGTGCCAGCAGCTCCAATCGGGACTACAATGAGCAGTTCTTC.

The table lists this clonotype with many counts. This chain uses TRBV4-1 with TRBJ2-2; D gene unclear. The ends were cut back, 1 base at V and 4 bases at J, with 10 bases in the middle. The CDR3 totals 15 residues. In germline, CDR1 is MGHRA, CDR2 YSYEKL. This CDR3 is CASSQVGQSTGELFF. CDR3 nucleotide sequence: TGCGCCAGCAGCCAAGTCGGCCAGAGCACCGGGGAGCTGTTTTTT.

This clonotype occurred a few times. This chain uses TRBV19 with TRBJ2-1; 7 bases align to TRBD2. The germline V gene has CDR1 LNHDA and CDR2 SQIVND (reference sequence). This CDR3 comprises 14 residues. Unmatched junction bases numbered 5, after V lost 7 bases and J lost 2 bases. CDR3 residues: CASTGGGAYNEQFF. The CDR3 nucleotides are TGTGCCAGTACGGGCGGGGGAGCCTACAATGAGCAGTTCTTC.

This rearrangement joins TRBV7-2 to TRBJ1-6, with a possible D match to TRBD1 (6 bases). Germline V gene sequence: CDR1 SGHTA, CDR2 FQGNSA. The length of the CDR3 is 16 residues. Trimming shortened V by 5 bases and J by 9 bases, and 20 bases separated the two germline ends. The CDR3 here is CASSPLPGAAGSPLHF. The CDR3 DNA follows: TGTGCCAGCAGCCCGCTCCCGGGGGCAGCTGGTTCACCCCTCCACTTT.

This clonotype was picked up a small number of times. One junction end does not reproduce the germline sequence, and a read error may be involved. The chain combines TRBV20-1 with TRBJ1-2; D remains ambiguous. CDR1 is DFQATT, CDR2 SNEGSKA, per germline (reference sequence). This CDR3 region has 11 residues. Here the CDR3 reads CSARLTSGQGF. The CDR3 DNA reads TGCAGTGCTAGACTAACCTCCGGGCAAGGCTTC.

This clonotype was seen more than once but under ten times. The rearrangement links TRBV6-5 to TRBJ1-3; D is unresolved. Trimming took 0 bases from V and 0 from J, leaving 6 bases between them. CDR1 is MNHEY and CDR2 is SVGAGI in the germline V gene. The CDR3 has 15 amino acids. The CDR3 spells CASSYSRGSGNTIYF. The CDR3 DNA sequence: TGTGCCAGCAGTTACTCACGGGGCTCTGGAAACACCATATATTTT.

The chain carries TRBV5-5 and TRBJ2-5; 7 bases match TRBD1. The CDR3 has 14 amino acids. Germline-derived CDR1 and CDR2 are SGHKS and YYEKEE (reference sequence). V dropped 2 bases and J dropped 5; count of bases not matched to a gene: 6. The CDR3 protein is CASSLRQGDETQYF. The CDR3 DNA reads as TGTGCCAGCAGCTTAAGACAGGGCGATGAGACCCAGTACTTC.

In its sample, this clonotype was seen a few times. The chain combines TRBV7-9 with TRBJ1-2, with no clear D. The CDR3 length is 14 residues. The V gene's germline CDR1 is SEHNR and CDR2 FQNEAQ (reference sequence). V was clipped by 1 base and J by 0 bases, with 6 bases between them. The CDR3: CASSLVGTNYGYTF. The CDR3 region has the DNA TGTGCCAGCAGCTTAGTTGGCACTAACTATGGCTACACCTTC.

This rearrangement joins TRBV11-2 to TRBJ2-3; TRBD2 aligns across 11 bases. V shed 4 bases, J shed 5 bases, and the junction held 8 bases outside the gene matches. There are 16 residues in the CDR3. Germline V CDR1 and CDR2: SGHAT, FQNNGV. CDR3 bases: TGTGCCAGCAGCTCCTCTAGCGGGGGGCCCCAAGATACGCAGTATTTT. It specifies CASSSSSGGPQDTQYF.

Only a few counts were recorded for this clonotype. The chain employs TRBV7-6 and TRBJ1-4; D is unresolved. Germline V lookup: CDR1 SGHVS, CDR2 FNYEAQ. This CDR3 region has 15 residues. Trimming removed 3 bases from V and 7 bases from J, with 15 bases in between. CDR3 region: CASSFRTSLGEKLFF. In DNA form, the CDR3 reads TGTGCCAGCAGCTTCCGGACGTCTCTGGGTGAAAAACTGTTTTTT.

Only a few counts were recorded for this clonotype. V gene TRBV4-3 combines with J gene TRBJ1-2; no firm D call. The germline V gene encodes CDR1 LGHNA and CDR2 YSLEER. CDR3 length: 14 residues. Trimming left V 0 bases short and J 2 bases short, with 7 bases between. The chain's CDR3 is CASSQEPENYGYTF. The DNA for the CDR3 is TGCGCCAGCAGCCAAGAGCCGGAGAACTATGGCTACACCTTC.

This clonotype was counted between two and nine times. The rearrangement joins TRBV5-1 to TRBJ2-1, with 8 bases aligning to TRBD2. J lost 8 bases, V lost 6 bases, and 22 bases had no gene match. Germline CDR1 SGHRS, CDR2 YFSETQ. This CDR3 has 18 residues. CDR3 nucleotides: TGCGCCAGCACCGCTCCCTTAGGATCTAGCGGGTTGGTTGATGAGCAGTTCTTC. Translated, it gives CASTAPLGSSGLVDEQFF.

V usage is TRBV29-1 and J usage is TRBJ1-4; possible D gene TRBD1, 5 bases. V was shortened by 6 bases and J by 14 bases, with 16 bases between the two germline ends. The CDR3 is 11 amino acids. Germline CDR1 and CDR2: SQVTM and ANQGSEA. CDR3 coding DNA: TGCAGCGTCCTGGCCTTAGAGGGGCTGTTTTTT. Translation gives CSVLALEGLFF. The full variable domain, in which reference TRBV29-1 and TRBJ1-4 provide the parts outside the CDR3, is SAVISQKPSRDICQRGTSLTIQCQVDSQVTMMFWYRQQPGQSLTLIATANQGSEATYESGFVIDKFPISRPNLTFSTLTVSNMSPEDSSIYLCSVLALEGLFFGSGTQLSVL.

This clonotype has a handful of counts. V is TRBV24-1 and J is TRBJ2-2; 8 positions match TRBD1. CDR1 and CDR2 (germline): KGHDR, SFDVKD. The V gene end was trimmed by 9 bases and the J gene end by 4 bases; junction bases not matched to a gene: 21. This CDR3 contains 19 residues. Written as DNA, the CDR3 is TGTGCCACCTCGAGACCCCACTCAGGGGGCGCCGGGGGCACCGGGGAGCTGTTTTTT. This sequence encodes CATSRPHSGGAGGTGELFF.

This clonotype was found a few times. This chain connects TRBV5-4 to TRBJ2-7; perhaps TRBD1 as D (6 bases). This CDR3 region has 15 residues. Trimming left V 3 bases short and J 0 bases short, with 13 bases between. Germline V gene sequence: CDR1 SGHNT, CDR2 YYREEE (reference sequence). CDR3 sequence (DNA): TGTGCCAGCAGCTCGGGACACGGTAGCTCCTACGAGCAGTACTTC. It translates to CASSSGHGSSYEQYF.

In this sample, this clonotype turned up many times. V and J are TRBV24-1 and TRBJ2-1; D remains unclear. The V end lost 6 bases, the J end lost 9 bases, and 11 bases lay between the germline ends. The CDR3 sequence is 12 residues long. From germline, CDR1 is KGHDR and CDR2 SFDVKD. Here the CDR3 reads CATSKDSFEQFF. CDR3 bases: TGTGCCACCAGTAAAGACTCCTTTGAGCAGTTCTTC.

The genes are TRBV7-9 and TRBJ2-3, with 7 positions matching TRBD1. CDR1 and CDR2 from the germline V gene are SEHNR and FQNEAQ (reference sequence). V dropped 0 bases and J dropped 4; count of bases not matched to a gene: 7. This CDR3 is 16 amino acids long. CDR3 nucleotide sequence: TGTGCCAGCAGCTTAGCCGGGACAGAGGTGGCAGATACGCAGTATTTT. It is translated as CASSLAGTEVADTQYF.

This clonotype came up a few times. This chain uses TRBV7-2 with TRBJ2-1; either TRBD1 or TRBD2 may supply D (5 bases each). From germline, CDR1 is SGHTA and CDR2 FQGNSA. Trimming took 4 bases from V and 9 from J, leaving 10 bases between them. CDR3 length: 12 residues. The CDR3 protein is CASSWGSGEQFF. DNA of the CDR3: TGTGCCAGCAGCTGGGGGTCGGGTGAGCAGTTCTTC.

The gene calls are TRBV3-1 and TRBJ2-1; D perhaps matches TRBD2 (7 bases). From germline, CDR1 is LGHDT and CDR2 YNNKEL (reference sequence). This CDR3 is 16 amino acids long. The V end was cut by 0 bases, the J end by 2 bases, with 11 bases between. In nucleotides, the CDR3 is TGTGCCAGCAGCCAAGAAGGGGGGGGGGCCTACAATGAGCAGTTCTTC. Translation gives CASSQEGGGAYNEQFF.

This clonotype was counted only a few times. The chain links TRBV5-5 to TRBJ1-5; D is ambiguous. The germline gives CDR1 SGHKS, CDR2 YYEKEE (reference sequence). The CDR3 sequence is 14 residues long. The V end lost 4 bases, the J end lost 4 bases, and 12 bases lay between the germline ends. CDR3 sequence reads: CASSDDLTNQPQHF. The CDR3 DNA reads TGTGCCAGCAGCGACGACCTAACTAATCAGCCCCAGCATTTT.

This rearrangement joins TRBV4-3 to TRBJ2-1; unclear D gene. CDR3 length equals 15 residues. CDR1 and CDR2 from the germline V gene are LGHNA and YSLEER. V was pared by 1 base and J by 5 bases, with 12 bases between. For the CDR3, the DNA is TGCGCCAGCAGCCAAGGCGAACAGCGAAACAATGAGCAGTTCTTC. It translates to CASSQGEQRNNEQFF.

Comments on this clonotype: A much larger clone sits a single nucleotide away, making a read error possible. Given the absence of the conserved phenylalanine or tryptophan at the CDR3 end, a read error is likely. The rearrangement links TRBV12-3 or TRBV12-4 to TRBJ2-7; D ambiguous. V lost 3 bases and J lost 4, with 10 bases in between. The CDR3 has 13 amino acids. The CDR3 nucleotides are TGTGCCAGCAGTTTCGGACGGCAGTACGAGCAGTACTTA. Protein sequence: CASSFGRQYEQYL.